The TCR beta chain under discussion was sequenced for a study of T cell responses to AZD1222 COVID-19 vaccine. General study findings and limits: Among those given AZD1222, only six were seropositive at baseline. Among the donors, most were white British and more were female, and clonal diversity was possibly underestimated. Without day 14 samples, only post-peak T cell repertoires were studied.

Only in-frame clones appear in the TCRdb table, and some are missing; sequencing was by immunoSEQ multiplex PCR. The sample carries roughly 150,000 clones, about nine tenths recorded once. This CDR3 spans 13 amino acids. With 6 bases removed from V and 4 bases from J, the gap between germline ends came to 12 bases. Germline-derived CDR1 and CDR2 are MDHEN and SYDVKM. Details on this clone: Its cognate antigen is unknown.

The TCR sequence derives from an adult who had recovered from COVID-19. This chain joins TRBV28 and TRBJ1-2; perhaps TRBD1 as D (6 bases). Sequences were derived from peripheral blood, sampled after recovery from COVID-19. CDR3 sequence (DNA): TGTGCCAGCAGACAGGGTTTGGGCTATGGCTACACCTTC. Translated: CASRQGLGYGYTF.